The T cell receptor (beta chain) described here comes from a study of T cells in Graves' hyperthyroidism and ophthalmopathy (dated by TCRdb to the late 2010s). Study-level background: Peripheral blood was collected at initial diagnosis, before any treatment. To identify TCR V-J signatures that set the groups apart, the researchers used a discovery cohort of 100 patients, made up of approximately 43 with Graves' ophthalmopathy and about 59 with stable Graves' hyperthyroidism. Whether ophthalmopathy could be predicted prospectively was tested in an independent validation cohort made up of roughly 19 hyperthyroidism patients plus 17 patients who later progressed to ophthalmopathy. The 95 to 100 discovery patients were divided at random into training and test sets in a 7:3 ratio. In roughly six Graves' hyperthyroidism patients, the study also compared T-cell repertoires from thyroid tissue with T-cell repertoires from blood. After blood sampling, hyperthyroidism patients were treated with methimazole at a starting dose of 30 mg daily, and ophthalmopathy patients were treated with high-dose intravenous methylprednisolone. The paper reports TCR Vbeta CDR3 sequencing of 130 to 150 peripheral blood samples: 43 ophthalmopathy, under 80 hyperthyroidism and approximately 17 progressor patients.

Note on this clonotype: Its cognate antigen has yet to be identified. No base quality values were provided; no much bigger clone lies one nucleotide off.

General conclusions and limits of the study: Sample size was not statistically predetermined, and investigators were not blinded to group allocation. In validation, the model predicted progression to ophthalmopathy a median of roughly 6.2 months before onset, with roughly 71% sensitivity and about 72% specificity. A 13 V-J signature model separated ophthalmopathy from stable hyperthyroidism, with about 90% sensitivity and roughly 81% specificity in cross-validation and 80%/75% in testing. Blood samples also contained most of the expanded thyroid clonotypes (frequency above 0.001), which suggests that blood repertoires may reflect thyroid immune responses.

Including the terminal cysteine and phenylalanine, the CDR3 comprises 14 residues. The CDR3 DNA has 42 bases and is translated from base 1. Deletion took 1 base off V and 8 bases off J, with a span of 10 bases between the germline ends. Per the germline V gene, SGHRS is the CDR1 and YFSETQ is the CDR2. Stable Graves' hyperthyroidism was defined as no progression to ophthalmopathy during 18 months of follow-up. Hyperthyroidism patients were newly diagnosed, had a disease duration of under 2 months, and were aged 18 to 65 years. Exclusion was applied to patients with uncontrolled infections, other autoimmune diseases, pregnancy or lactation. Diagnoses were based on clinical symptoms, serum thyroxine and TRAb, thyroid ultrasound and orbital computed tomography. Ficoll-Paque density gradient centrifugation was used to isolate PBMCs from 8 to 10 ml of fresh peripheral blood. Total RNA was extracted using Trizol reagent, and RNA quality was assessed on an Agilent 2100 Bioanalyzer.

The TCR beta CDR3 regions were amplified from the RNA transcripts. The first round of RT-PCR for the TCR CDR3 was performed with the HTBI primer set and the Qiagen OneStep RT-PCR kit. The libraries were constructed in a second round of multiplex PCR and then size-selected and purified. Sequencing of the libraries was done on an Illumina HiSeq2000 using paired-end 100 bp reads. In the source study's methods: SOAPnuke was used to process the raw data, removing reads that contained adapters or uncalled bases, had a mean Phred below 15, or lacked an exact match to the constant primer or identifier. High-quality paired reads were merged with COPE v1.2.5, and unique nucleotide sequences were defined as clonotypes. MiTCR v1.1 was used to align the clonotypes against IMGT TRBV, TRBD and TRBJ reference segments. Only V-J combinations with frequency above 0.0001, covering about 99% of repertoires, were analysed. The TCS score was defined as the ratio of F50 (clonal expansion) to E x V (chaos), calculated using BLOSUM62-based TCRdist between CDR3 peptides within each V-J. Welch's t-statistics and random forest reduced several hundred V-J features to roughly 13, which were used in a naive Bayes classifier (R e1071). The public sequencing data were trimmed at Q25 with fastp and processed into clonotypes with MiXCR by TCRdb, which kept only in-frame beta chains. Each entry merges the rows of one CDR3 protein and shows their most common DNA and genes. Here the V and J calls rest on TCRdb's processing, not on the authors' analysis. This sample lists fewer than 850,000 distinct CDR3 sequences; 17% were detected once. The ten most abundant clones make up 15% to 17% of the sample.

The receptor was isolated from a man aged 50-59 years with Graves' hyperthyroidism. The material sequenced was blood. The chain joins TRBV5-1 to TRBJ1-6, with no D gene named confidently. The CDR3 amino acid sequence is: CASSLNSLYSPLHF. The DNA sequence reads TGCGCCAGCAGCTTGAACAGTTTGTATTCACCCCTCCACTTT.